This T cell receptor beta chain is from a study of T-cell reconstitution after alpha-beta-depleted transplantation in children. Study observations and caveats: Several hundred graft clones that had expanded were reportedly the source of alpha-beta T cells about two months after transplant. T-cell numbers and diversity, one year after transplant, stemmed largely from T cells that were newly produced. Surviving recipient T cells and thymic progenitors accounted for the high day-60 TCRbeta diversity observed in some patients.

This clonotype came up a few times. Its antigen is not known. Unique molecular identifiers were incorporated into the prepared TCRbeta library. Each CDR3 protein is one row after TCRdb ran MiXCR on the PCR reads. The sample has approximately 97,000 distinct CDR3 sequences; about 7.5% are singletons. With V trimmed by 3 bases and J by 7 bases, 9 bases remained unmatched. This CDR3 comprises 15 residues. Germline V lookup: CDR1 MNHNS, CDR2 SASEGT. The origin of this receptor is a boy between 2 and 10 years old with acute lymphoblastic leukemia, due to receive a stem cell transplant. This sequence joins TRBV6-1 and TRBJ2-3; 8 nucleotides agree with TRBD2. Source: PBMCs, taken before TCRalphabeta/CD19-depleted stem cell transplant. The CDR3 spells CASSDWRGDRNTQYF. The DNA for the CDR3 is TGTGCCAGCAGTGATTGGCGGGGGGATCGGAATACGCAGTATTTT.